This T cell receptor beta chain was retrieved from a study of T cells in tuberculosis (dated by TCRdb to 2017 to 2018). About the investigation overall: The study combined CD1B tetramers and high-throughput TCR immunosequencing to characterize T cells specific for the mycobacterial lipid antigen glucose monomycolate (GMM). With approximately 11 people per group, a South African clinical cohort compared IGRA-negative adolescents, IGRA-positive adolescents with latent tuberculosis, and adults with active tuberculosis. PBMC from active tuberculosis patients were archived either before standard anti-tuberculosis treatment began or within 7 days of its start.

About this clone: Which antigen it targets is not known. Base qualities are not provided; no much larger clone lies one nucleotide away.

What this sample's time point label stands for: new active TB diagnosis, blood taken before or within 7 days of starting treatment. The active tuberculosis patients were newly diagnosed, HIV-seronegative South African adults aged 18 years or older. Confirmation of active tuberculosis was based on positive sputum smear microscopy and/or a positive M. tuberculosis culture. Immunosequencing of unsorted cryopreserved PBMC covered, on average, around 100,000 T cells per clinical donor. The research as a whole found: Clinical samples were selected based on which cryopreserved specimens were available, and the active tuberculosis cases were adults whereas the controls were adolescents. The smaller NN-distances were partly driven by shorter CDR3-alpha lengths in active tuberculosis patients, and the difference for TCR-beta did not reach statistical significance. An accuracy of approximately 87% (AUROC 0.90) was reached by a classifier using the diverse GMM-specific repertoire, compared with over 65% accuracy when GEM motif frequencies were used. Active tuberculosis TCR-alpha repertoires showed smaller mean NN-distances to GMM-specific TCRs than IGRA-negative controls, suggesting clonal expansion of these TCRs.

From the cysteine through the phenylalanine, the CDR3 covers 12 amino acids. Of all the DNA, just the CDR3 is kept, 36 bases in frame from base 1. V is clipped by 0 bases and J by 11 bases, and the sequence between their germline boundaries is 10 bases long. CDR1 and CDR2, looked up from the germline V gene, are SGHAT and FQNNGV. TCR libraries were generated with the immunoSEQ multiplex PCR assay, using TCR-beta and/or TCR-alpha/delta assays for each sample. The amplified TCR libraries were sequenced using the Illumina high-throughput platform. The authors' analysis ran thus. Clustering and dimensionality reduction were performed using pairwise TCRdist distances among GMM-specific receptors from ex vivo sorted or in vitro expanded T cells. Each clinical repertoire was scored by mean NN-distance, the average TCRdist to the nearest 10% of tetramer-positive reference sequences. GEM TCR motif frequency was calculated as the fraction of unique TCRs that matched known GEM sequences by V/J usage and CDR3 length. Linear discriminant analysis with leave-one-out cross-validation, implemented in scikit-learn, was used to classify active tuberculosis. Not all clones reach the TCRdb copy of this immuneACCESS table, which keeps in-frame sequences only. Checked studies attribute under half of the gap to unresolved V genes and leave the rest unexplained. The DNA was the basis for D and trimming; V, J and clone size are from that table. Recorded for this sample are about 49,000 clones; about 96% of them occurred a single time. About 1.3% of the sample comes from the top ten.

The chain is made from TRBV11-2 and TRBJ2-5, with the D gene uncertain. The sample consisted of PBMCs, taken at tuberculosis diagnosis. This receptor was obtained from an adult with tuberculosis. The bases are TGTGCCAGCAGCTTAGATTCAGGAATTCAGTACTTC. The translation is CASSLDSGIQYF.